This entry describes one T cell receptor beta chain. Its antigen is unknown. The data originate from a study of cytomegalovirus exposure and HLA in healthy donors. PCR involved 60 Vbeta and 13 Jbeta primers. Only in-frame clones appear in the TCRdb table, and some are missing; sequencing was by immunoSEQ multiplex PCR. Listed are approximately 130,000 clones; roughly 2% falls within the top ten. The V and J ends lost 6 bases and 6 bases, in that order; junction bases with no gene match: 4. This CDR3 contains 14 residues. Germline CDR1 is MDHEN and CDR2 is SYDVKM. Study conclusions and caveats: The analysis excluded some indistinguishable V segments, including TRBV6-2 and TRBV6-3. It is likely that the observed cluster of highly shared sequence variants was a sequencing artifact. Cytomegalovirus-associated TCR beta chains were listed, numbering around 150. A later analysis reportedly identified an Asian-associated ancestry cluster as carrying fewer N-insertions than the approximately 730-donor mean.

The genes are TRBV28 and TRBJ1-6, with 8 positions matching TRBD1. Sequenced material: PBMCs. This TCR was recovered from a woman in her sixties or seventies in good health and CMV-seronegative. The CDR3 DNA sequence: TGTGCCAGCAGCACCGGACAGGGTAATTCACCCCTCCACTTT. Translating it yields CASSTGQGNSPLHF.